Each of the 7 T cell receptor beta chains below was sequenced from the same sample in a study of blood T cell repertoires in COVID-19. Sequenced by immunoSEQ multiplex PCR; TCRdb stores in-frame clones only, minus some. The table records about 310,000 clones, just under 90% of them present only once. Source material: PBMCs or T cells enriched from blood (not recorded which). The receptors here all came from a woman aged 25 to 39 who had recovered from COVID-19.

V usage is TRBV28 and J usage is TRBJ1-2, with 8 nucleotides matching TRBD1. CDR3 length equals 14 residues. V lost 5 bases, J lost 8 bases, and 10 bases stayed unmatched. CDR1 and CDR2 (germline): MDHEN, SYDVKM. The CDR3 DNA reads as TGTGCCAGCAGTGCCACAGGGGGACTAATCGGCTACACCTTC. It codes for CASSATGGLIGYTF.

The genes are TRBV2 and TRBJ2-6; the D gene is possibly TRBD2 (5 bases). The CDR3 is 13 amino acids. Per the germline V gene, CDR1 is SNHLY and CDR2 is FYNNEI. The CDR3 DNA is TGTGCGGACCGGGATTCTGGGGCCAACGTCCTGACTTTC. Translation: CADRDSGANVLTF. Looking up the rest from reference TRBV2 and TRBJ2-6 gives the full variable domain: EPEVTQTPSHQVTQMGQEVILRCVPISNHLYFYWYRQILGQKVEFLVSFYNNEISEKSEIFDDQFSVERPDGSNFTLKIRSTKLEDSAMYFCADRDSGANVLTFGAGSRLTVL.

The chain links TRBV15 to TRBJ2-3; 8 positions agree with TRBD2. The germline gives CDR1 LNHNV, CDR2 YYDKDF (reference sequence). After removal of 5 bases from V and 2 bases from J, the junction contained 6 bases not matched to a gene. There are 15 residues in the CDR3. Here the CDR3 reads CATSFGLAATDTQYF. DNA of the CDR3: TGTGCCACCAGCTTTGGACTAGCAGCCACAGATACGCAGTATTTT.

The chain combines TRBV20-1 with TRBJ2-4; 10 bases match TRBD1. V lost 3 bases, J lost 2 bases, and 10 bases stayed unmatched. The CDR3 covers 17 residues. Germline loops: CDR1 DFQATT, CDR2 SNEGSKA (reference sequence). In nucleotides, the CDR3 is TGCAGTGCTAGTGCAGACAGGGGGCAATGGTCCAAAAACATTCAGTACTTC. Translating it yields CSASADRGQWSKNIQYF.

The V and J genes are TRBV20-1 and TRBJ2-1; 8 bases map to TRBD1. Germline CDR1 and CDR2: DFQATT and SNEGSKA (reference sequence). Trimming cost V 3 bases and J 7 bases; bases outside gene matches: 5. The CDR3 sequence is 13 residues long. CDR3 nucleotide sequence: TGCAGTGCTAGTAGGACAGGGCGGAATGAGCAGTTCTTC. This sequence encodes CSASRTGRNEQFF.

The rearrangement links TRBV18 to TRBJ1-1; D ambiguous. Trimming removed 1 base at V and 0 bases at J, with 9 bases between. CDR1 KGHSH and CDR2 LQKENI come from the germline V gene. There are 15 residues in the CDR3. For the CDR3, the DNA is TGTGCCAGCTCACCACGAGAGGATTTGAACACTGAAGCTTTCTTT. Its translation is CASSPREDLNTEAFF.

The genes are TRBV7-6 and TRBJ2-1, with 9 bases aligning to TRBD1. With V trimmed by 3 bases and J by 9 bases, 9 bases remained unmatched. CDR1 and CDR2 (germline): SGHVS, FNYEAQ. CDR3 size: 15 residues. The CDR3, as DNA: TGTGCCAGCAGCTTTAGTGGGGACAGGGATAGTGAGCAGTTCTTC. Protein: CASSFSGDRDSEQFF.